The 17 T cell receptor beta chains listed next were all sequenced from one sample in a study of regulatory T cells in long-lasting Graves disease. Time point described: persistent/refractory GD, antithyroid drugs over 5 years with positive TRAb. The TCR library was made from RNA extracted from PBMCs. With iRepertoire HTBI primers and Arm-PCR of CDR3 regions, TCR beta libraries were built. TCRdb redid the calling of the multiplex PCR reads with MiXCR, one entry per CDR3 protein. Among roughly 400,000 distinct CDR3 sequences, 21% were seen once, and the ten largest hold around an eighth. The sequencing used peripheral blood mononuclear cells (PBMCs), collected when the disease was refractory, from a patient treated with antithyroid drugs. All receptors derive from a female donor with Graves disease.

Written as DNA, the CDR3 is TGTGCCAGCAGTTTAAAGGGGGCGATCACAGATACGCAGTATTTT. This translates into CASSLKGAITDTQYF. This chain links TRBV27 with TRBJ2-3, with 7 bases that match TRBD1. CDR1 and CDR2 from the germline V gene are MNHEY and SMNVEV (reference sequence). V dropped 2 bases and J dropped 2; count of bases not matched to a gene: 4. CDR3 length: 15 residues.

This clonotype was counted ten times or more. This chain uses TRBV28 with TRBJ2-2; possibly TRBD2 for D (6 bases). The germline V gene has CDR1 MDHEN and CDR2 SYDVKM. V dropped 6 bases and J dropped 0 bases, with 11 bases sitting between them. The CDR3 sequence is 15 residues long. The CDR3 DNA reads as TGTGCCAGCAGGCTCGGGGGATCGAACACCGGGGAGCTGTTTTTT. As protein: CASRLGGSNTGELFF.

The chain recombines TRBV15 with TRBJ2-5; 8 bases fit TRBD2. Germline loops: CDR1 LNHNV, CDR2 YYDKDF (reference sequence). V shed 5 bases, J shed 4 bases, and the junction held 6 bases outside the gene matches. This CDR3 comprises 14 residues. CDR3 nucleotides: TGTGCCACCAGCTCCCGGGGGGGGCGAGAGACCCAGTACTTC. As protein: CATSSRGGRETQYF.

This clonotype was recorded a few times. The J gene is TRBJ2-4, the V gene TRBV20-1, with 7 positions matching TRBD2. Germline V gene data show CDR1 as DFQATT and CDR2 as SNEGSKA (reference sequence). V lost 6 bases and J lost 8; bases outside the gene matches: 13. The CDR3 totals 14 residues. For the CDR3, the DNA is TGCAGTGCGGGGGGGACTCACCGCTCGGACATTCAGTACTTC. It yields the protein CSAGGTHRSDIQYF.

This clonotype was detected a few times. The chain joins TRBV13 to TRBJ1-1; D is undetermined. The V and J ends lost 5 bases and 5 bases respectively, with 18 bases between them. Germline V CDR1 and CDR2: PRHDT, FYEKMQ (reference sequence). CDR3 length equals 15 residues. Written as DNA, the CDR3 is TGTGCCAGCAGCCAAACAAAGGAGGGTGGGACTGAAGCTTTCTTT. Its translation: CASSQTKEGGTEAFF.

In its sample, this clonotype was seen a few times. The V call is TRBV28, the J call TRBJ2-3; no reliable D call. Trimming took off 4 bases at V and 6 bases at J, with 14 bases between the two ends. CDR3 length equals 14 residues. CDR1 and CDR2 (germline): MDHEN, SYDVKM. CDR3 amino acids: CASSSSVNGDTQYF. The CDR3 nucleotides are TGTGCCAGCAGTTCTTCCGTTAATGGTGATACGCAGTATTTT.

A few counts support this clonotype. The rearrangement uses TRBV5-6 and TRBJ1-2, with 12 bases lining up with TRBD1. This CDR3 spans 17 amino acids. V gave up 1 base and J gave up 8 bases; unmatched junction bases: 12. Germline V CDR1 and CDR2: SGHDT, YYEEEE. CDR3 bases: TGTGCCAGCAGCTTGACCGGGACAGGGGGCCGGGGTTACGGCTACACCTTC. This translates into CASSLTGTGGRGYGYTF. Full variable domain (rest looked up from reference TRBV5-6 and TRBJ1-2): DAGVTQSPTHLIKTRGQQVTLRCSPKSGHDTVSWYQQALGQGPQFIFQYYEEEERQRGNFPDRFSGHQFPNYSSELNVNALLLGDSALYLCASSLTGTGGRGYGYTFGSGTRLTVV.

This clonotype showed up just a few times. The chain uses TRBV13 and TRBJ2-7; D remains unclear. The V gene's germline CDR1 is PRHDT and CDR2 FYEKMQ (reference sequence). This CDR3 has 13 amino acids. V lost 3 bases and J 3 bases, leaving 9 bases between the germline ends. CDR3 residues: CASSLGKFYEQYF. CDR3 nucleotides: TGTGCCAGCAGCTTGGGTAAATTCTACGAGCAGTACTTC.

Many counts were recorded for this clonotype. The V call is TRBV13, the J call TRBJ1-2; weak D call: TRBD1 (6 bases). V was pared by 6 bases and J by 4 bases, with 12 bases between. The CDR3 length is 13 residues. CDR1 and CDR2 from the germline V gene are PRHDT and FYEKMQ (reference sequence). CDR3 sequence: CASRNQGSYGYTF. The CDR3 DNA is TGTGCCAGCAGAAACCAGGGGAGCTATGGCTACACCTTC. Full variable domain (rest looked up from reference TRBV13 and TRBJ1-2): AAGVIQSPRHLIKEKRETATLKCYPIPRHDTVYWYQQGPGQDPQFLISFYEKMQSDKGSIPDRFSAQQFSDYHSELNMSSLELGDSALYFCASRNQGSYGYTFGSGTRLTVV.

This clonotype was seen many times. The V call is TRBV29-1, the J call TRBJ2-2; no firm D call. Trimming removed 4 bases at V and 7 bases at J, with 10 bases between. The germline V gene has CDR1 SQVTM and CDR2 ANQGSEA. The CDR3 has 12 amino acids. The CDR3 DNA is TGCAGCGTTGTAGAAGGTAGCGGGGAGCTGTTTTTT. It yields the protein CSVVEGSGELFF.

This clonotype was seen ten or more times. This chain links TRBV3-1 with TRBJ2-5; D perhaps matches TRBD2 (6 bases). The CDR3 length is 13 residues. The V gene lost 5 bases and the J gene lost 5 bases, with 12 bases spanning the gap. Germline loops: CDR1 LGHDT, CDR2 YNNKEL (reference sequence). CDR3 region: CASSSRLGETQYF. The CDR3, as DNA: TGTGCCAGCAGCTCCAGACTAGGGGAGACCCAGTACTTC.

Points on this clonotype: One junction end disagrees with the germline gene, perhaps due to a read error. The V and J genes are TRBV12-3 or TRBV12-4 and TRBJ2-7; D not resolved. The CDR3 totals 14 residues. CDR3 protein: CASSLAGVPYKQYF. Written as DNA, the CDR3 is TGTGCCAGCAGTTTAGCCGGAGTCCCCTACAAGCAGTACTTC.

This chain uses TRBV9 with TRBJ1-5, with D hard to call. The CDR3 covers 15 residues. Trimming stripped 4 bases from V and 2 bases from J, with 13 bases between. CDR1 is SGDLS, CDR2 YYNGEE, per germline. CDR3 sequence reads: CASSFTPDGNQPQHF. CDR3 nucleotides: TGTGCCAGCAGCTTTACTCCTGACGGCAATCAGCCCCAGCATTTT.

This clonotype was counted at least ten times. The chain is built from TRBV6-2 or TRBV6-3 and TRBJ1-6; 11 bases agree with TRBD1. Looked up from germline, CDR1 is MNHEY and CDR2 is SVGEGT. V lost 3 bases to trimming and J lost 9 bases; unmatched junction nucleotides: 4. The CDR3 is 15 amino acids. The CDR3 spells CASSYTGTGGSPLHF. CDR3 sequence (DNA): TGTGCCAGCAGTTATACCGGGACAGGGGGTTCACCCCTCCACTTT.

This clonotype occurred many times. This chain links TRBV12-3 or TRBV12-4 with TRBJ1-1; 7 bases are shared with TRBD1. V lost 6 bases to trimming and J lost 4 bases; unmatched junction nucleotides: 8. The CDR3 covers 14 residues. CDR3 region: CASSDSQGSTEAFF. CDR3 DNA: TGTGCCAGCAGCGACTCACAGGGGAGCACTGAAGCTTTCTTT.

This clonotype was counted ten times or more. V gene TRBV30 combines with J gene TRBJ1-5; D call uncertain. The CDR3 loop spans 13 amino acids. The V end was cut by 2 bases, the J end by 2 bases, with 7 bases between. Germline values: CDR1 GTSNPN, CDR2 SVGIG (reference sequence). The CDR3 region has the DNA TGTGCCTGGAGTTCCGGGGGCAATCAGCCCCAGCATTTT. As protein: CAWSSGGNQPQHF.

V and J are TRBV24-1 and TRBJ2-1; D not certain. Per germline, CDR1 KGHDR and CDR2 SFDVKD. The V end lost 3 bases, the J end lost 6 bases, and 14 bases lay between the germline ends. The CDR3 extends over 15 amino acids. CDR3 in DNA: TGTGCCACCAGTGATCCTGCCGGGTTGGTCAATGAGCAGTTCTTC. The encoded protein is CATSDPAGLVNEQFF.